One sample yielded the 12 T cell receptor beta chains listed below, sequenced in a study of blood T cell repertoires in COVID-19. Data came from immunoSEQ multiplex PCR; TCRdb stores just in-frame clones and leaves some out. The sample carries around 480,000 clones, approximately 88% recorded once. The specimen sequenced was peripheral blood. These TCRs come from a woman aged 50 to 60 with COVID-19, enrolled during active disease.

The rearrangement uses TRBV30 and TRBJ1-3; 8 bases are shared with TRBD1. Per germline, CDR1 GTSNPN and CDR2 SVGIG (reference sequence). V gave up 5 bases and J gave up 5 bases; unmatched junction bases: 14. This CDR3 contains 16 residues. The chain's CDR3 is CAWSPSGQGARNTIYF. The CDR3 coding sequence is TGTGCCTGGTCGCCGAGTGGGCAGGGGGCTAGAAACACCATATATTTT.

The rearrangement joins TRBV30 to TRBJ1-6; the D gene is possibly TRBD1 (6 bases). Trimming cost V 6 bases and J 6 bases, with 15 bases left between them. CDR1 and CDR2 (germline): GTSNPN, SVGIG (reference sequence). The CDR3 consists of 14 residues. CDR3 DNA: TGTGCCTGTACCGCCCCAGGGGCTAATTCACCCCTCCACTTT. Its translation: CACTAPGANSPLHF.

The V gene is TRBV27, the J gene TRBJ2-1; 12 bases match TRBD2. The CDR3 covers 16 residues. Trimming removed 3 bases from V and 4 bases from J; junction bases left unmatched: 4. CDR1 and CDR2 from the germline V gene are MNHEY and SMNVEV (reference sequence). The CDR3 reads CASSFPGLAGYNEQFF. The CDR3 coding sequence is TGTGCCAGCAGTTTCCCGGGACTAGCGGGTTACAATGAGCAGTTCTTC.

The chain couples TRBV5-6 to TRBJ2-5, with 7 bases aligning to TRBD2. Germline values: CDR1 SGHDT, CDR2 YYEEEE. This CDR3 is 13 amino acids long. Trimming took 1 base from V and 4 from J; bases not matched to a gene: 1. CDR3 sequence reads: CASSLSGGETQYF. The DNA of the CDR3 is TGTGCCAGCAGCTTGTCGGGGGGAGAGACCCAGTACTTC.

The CDR3 DNA sequence: TGTGCCAGCAGTTACATTGGGAGCGGGGGGGCAAACATTCAGTACTTC. Translating gives CASSYIGSGGANIQYF. V usage is TRBV6-2 or TRBV6-3 and J usage is TRBJ2-4; 10 bases match TRBD2. The V segment lost 2 bases and the J segment 6 bases; nucleotides outside the gene matches: 7. Germline assignment: CDR1 MNHEY and CDR2 SVGEGT. This CDR3 comprises 16 residues.

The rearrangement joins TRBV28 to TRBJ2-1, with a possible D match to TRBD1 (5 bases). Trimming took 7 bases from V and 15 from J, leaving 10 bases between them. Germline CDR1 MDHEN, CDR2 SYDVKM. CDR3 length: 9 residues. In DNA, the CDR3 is TGTGCCAGCACAAGGGGTGGGTTCTTC. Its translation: CASTRGGFF.

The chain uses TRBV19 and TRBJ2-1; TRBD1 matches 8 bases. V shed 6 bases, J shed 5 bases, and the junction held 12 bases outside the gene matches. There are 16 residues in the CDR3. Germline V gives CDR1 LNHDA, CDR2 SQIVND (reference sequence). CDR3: CASRALTGGSNNEQFF. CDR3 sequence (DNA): TGTGCCAGTAGAGCTCTCACAGGGGGTTCTAACAATGAGCAGTTCTTC. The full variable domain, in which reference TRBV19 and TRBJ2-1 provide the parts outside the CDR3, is DGGITQSPKYLFRKEGQNVTLSCEQNLNHDAMYWYRQDPGQGLRLIYYSQIVNDFQKGDIAEGYSVSREKKESFPLTVTSAQKNPTAFYLCASRALTGGSNNEQFFGPGTRLTVL.

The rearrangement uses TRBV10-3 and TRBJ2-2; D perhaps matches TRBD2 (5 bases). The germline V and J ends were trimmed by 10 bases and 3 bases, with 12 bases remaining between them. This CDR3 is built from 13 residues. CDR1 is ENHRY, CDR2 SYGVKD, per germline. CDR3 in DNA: TGTGCCACCGGGGAGTTGTACACCGGGGAGCTGTTTTTT. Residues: CATGELYTGELFF.

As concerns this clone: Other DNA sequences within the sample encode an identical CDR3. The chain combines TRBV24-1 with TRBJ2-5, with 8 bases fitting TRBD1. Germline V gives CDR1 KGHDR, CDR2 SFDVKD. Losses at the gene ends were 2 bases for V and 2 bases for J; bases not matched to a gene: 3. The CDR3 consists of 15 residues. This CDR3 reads CATSDSRTGQETQYF. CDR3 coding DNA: TGTGCCACCAGTGATTCAAGGACAGGGCAAGAGACCCAGTACTTC.

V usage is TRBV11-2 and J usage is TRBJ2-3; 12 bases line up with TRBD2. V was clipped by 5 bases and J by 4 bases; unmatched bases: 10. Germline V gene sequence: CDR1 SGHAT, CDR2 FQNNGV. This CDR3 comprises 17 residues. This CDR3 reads CASSPRTSGEGADTQYF. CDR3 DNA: TGTGCCAGCAGCCCTCGGACTAGCGGGGAAGGAGCAGATACGCAGTATTTT.

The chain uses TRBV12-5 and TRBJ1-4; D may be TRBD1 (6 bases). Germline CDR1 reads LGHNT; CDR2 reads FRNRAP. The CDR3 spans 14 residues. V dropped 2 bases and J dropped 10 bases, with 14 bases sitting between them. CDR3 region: CASGLTPGHGKLFF. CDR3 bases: TGTGCTAGTGGTTTGACACCGGGACACGGAAAACTGTTTTTT.

The CDR3 sequence is CAWGMGISNQPQHF. The CDR3 nucleotides read TGTGCCTGGGGAATGGGCATTAGCAATCAGCCCCAGCATTTT. The chain links TRBV30 to TRBJ1-5, with D unclear. The CDR3 runs 14 residues. Per the germline V gene, CDR1 is GTSNPN and CDR2 is SVGIG (reference sequence). V lost 5 bases to trimming and J lost 0 bases, with 11 bases between them.